A single T cell receptor (beta chain) is shown here with its context. Under the authors' procedure: Amplified reference gene primers provided the basis for estimating nucleated cell counts. Only in-frame clones appear in the TCRdb table, and some are missing; sequencing was by immunoSEQ multiplex PCR. The D gene and trimming were derived from the DNA, and the V and J assignments and clone size from that table. The sample contains more than 85,000 clones, around 81% of which appear only once. This specimen comes from a study of blood T cell repertoires in COVID-19. Background on the study: Sites in the United States, Italy and Spain provided acute and convalescent COVID-19 samples. PBMCs, B-cell-depleted T cells, or T cells were the source of the cDNA or gDNA that made up the material.

Germline assignment: CDR1 LGHNT and CDR2 FRNRAP. The CDR3 has 16 residues. The junction had 8 bases not matched to a gene; V was cut back by 7 bases and J by 4 bases. This receptor was taken from a woman between 70 and 85 years old with acute or convalescent COVID-19. Sequenced sample: peripheral blood. This sequence joins TRBV12-5 and TRBJ2-2, with 11 bases that match TRBD1. The CDR3 nucleotides are TGTGCTAGTGTCCTACCGGGGACAGGGGGCACCGGGGAGCTGTTTTTT. It specifies CASVLPGTGGTGELFF.